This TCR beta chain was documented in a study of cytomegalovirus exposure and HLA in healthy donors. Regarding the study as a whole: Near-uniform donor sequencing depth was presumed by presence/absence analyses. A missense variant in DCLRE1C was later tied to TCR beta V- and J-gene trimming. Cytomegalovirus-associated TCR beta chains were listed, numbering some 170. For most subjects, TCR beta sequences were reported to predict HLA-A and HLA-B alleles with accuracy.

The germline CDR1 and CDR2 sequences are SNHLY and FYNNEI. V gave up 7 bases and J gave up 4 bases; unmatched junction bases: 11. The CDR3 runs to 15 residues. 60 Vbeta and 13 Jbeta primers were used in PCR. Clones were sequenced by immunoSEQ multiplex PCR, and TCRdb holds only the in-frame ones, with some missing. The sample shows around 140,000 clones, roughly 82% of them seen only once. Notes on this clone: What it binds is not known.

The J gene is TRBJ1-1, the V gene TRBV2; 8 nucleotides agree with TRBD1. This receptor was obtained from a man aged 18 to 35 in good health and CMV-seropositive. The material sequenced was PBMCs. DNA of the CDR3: TGTGCCAGCATAATCCTGGACAGGGTGGGCACTGAAGCTTTCTTT. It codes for CASIILDRVGTEAFF. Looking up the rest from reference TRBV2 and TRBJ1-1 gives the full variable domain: EPEVTQTPSHQVTQMGQEVILRCVPISNHLYFYWYRQILGQKVEFLVSFYNNEISEKSEIFDDQFSVERPDGSNFTLKIRSTKLEDSAMYFCASIILDRVGTEAFFGQGTRLTVV.